The sequence of this T cell receptor (beta chain) was determined in a study of radiation and T cells in renal cell carcinoma. The repertoire was sequenced with immunoSEQ multiplex PCR; TCRdb's copy has only in-frame clones and lacks some. The sample includes 140,000 to 150,000 clones, around 90% seen only once; the top ten take around 4.1%. CDR1 and CDR2 (germline): MNHEY, SMNVEV (reference sequence). CDR3 size: 18 residues. The J segment lost 0 bases and the V segment lost 1 base, leaving 11 bases of the junction unmatched. Time point specified: baseline pretreatment blood. Treatment in this sample: 15 Gy SBRT to primary tumor, nephrectomy 4 weeks later.

The chain has TRBV27 and TRBJ2-7, with 8 nucleotides matching TRBD1. Here the sequenced sample was blood, taken from a patient whose treatment included radiotherapy and nephrectomy. The clonotype comes from a woman in her sixties or seventies with renal cell carcinoma. The CDR3 coding sequence is TGTGCCAGCAGTTTATACCCCCCAAGACAGGGGAGCTCCTACGAGCAGTACTTC. Its translation: CASSLYPPRQGSSYEQYF.